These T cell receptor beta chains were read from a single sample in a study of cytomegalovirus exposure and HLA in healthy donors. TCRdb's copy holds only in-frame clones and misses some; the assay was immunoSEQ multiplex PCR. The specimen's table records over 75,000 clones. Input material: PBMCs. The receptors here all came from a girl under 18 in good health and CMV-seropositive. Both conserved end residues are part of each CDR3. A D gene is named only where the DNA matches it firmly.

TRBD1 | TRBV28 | CASNSGTGGITGELFF
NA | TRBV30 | CAWSALYTGELFF
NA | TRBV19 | CASSIGGQNSNQPQHF
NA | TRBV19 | CASTEGSGNTIYF
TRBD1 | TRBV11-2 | CASSPETGRNEKLFF
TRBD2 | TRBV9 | CASSRGLAGGIDEQFF
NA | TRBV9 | CASSVGGDPLPTNEKLFF
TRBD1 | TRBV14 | CASSPGQGPGYTF
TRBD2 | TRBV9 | CASSASPGTSKGEQFF
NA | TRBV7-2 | CASSRERRGWGGFF
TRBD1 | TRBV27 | CAITGTGGDWELFF
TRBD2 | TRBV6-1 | CASSDSGGAGDTQYF
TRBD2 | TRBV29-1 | CSDGGDYNEQFF
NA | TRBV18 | CASSPRSGDTEAFF
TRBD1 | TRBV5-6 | CASSSGGLFTDTQYF
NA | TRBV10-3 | CAIRGDSSPNFEAFF
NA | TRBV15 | CATSREGAGLRDSPLHF
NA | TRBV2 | CASSLSRGGNSPLHF
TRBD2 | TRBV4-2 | CASSTYLSQRGGPNTGELFF
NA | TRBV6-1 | CASSEAGGGGQPQHF
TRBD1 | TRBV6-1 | CASNRDRAYNEQFF
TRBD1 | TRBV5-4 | CASSLARTGAHGYTF
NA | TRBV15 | CATSRDAGQKEYF
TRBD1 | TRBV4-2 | CASSLLDREGGGYTF
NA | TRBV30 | CAWGEPDRNTEAFF
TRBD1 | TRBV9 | CASSVVDRGDTEAFF
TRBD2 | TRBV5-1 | CASSGGLAGLADKQYF
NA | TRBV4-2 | CASSLQGDSNTEAFF
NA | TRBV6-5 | CASSPTGPAYEQYF
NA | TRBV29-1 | CSVDRGKKETQYF
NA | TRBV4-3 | CASSQDFVGAGSYEQYF
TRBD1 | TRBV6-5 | CASSFLRTGGGGELFF
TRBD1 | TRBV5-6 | CASSRDSYEQYF
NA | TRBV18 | CASSPPSPTANEQFF
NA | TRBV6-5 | CASRGWLYNEQFF
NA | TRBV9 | CASSEGVGGAADTQYF
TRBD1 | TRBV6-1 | CASSRDRSYNSPLHF
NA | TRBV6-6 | CASSYSSGGNTIYF
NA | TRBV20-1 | CSAMSGYEQYF
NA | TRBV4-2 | CASSRSGDLGELFF
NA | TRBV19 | CASSIVQGRSEAFF
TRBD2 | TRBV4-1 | CASSQASGPTTDTQYF
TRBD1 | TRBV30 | CAWSGTGRSNQPQHF
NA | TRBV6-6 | CASSGGLGQETQYF
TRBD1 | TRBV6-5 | CASSYSTGTGETQYF